This T cell receptor (beta chain) was captured by sequencing in a study of blood T cells in healthy people across ages. Combining a sample-barcoded 5' primer with a J-beta primer mix, a second PCR ran for about 7 to 11 cycles. TCRdb itself ran the 5' RACE reads through MiXCR, one entry per CDR3 protein. The sample lists around 870,000 distinct CDR3 sequences; roughly 26% were seen once. PBMCs, at least 6 million per sample, were isolated. The CDR3 covers 14 residues. Germline CDR1 GTSNPN, CDR2 SVGIG (reference sequence). The V gene lost 4 bases and the J gene lost 5 bases, with 17 bases spanning the gap.

V and J are TRBV30 and TRBJ2-5; TRBD2 is a possible D gene (6 bases). The clonotype originates from a woman aged 80 or older in good health. Input material: blood. The CDR3 spells CAWTDGGVLETQYF. For the CDR3, the DNA is TGTGCCTGGACGGACGGGGGTGTATTGGAGACCCAGTACTTC.